The 20 T cell receptor beta chains given below trace back to one sample, sequenced in a study of T cell responses to AZD1222 COVID-19 vaccine. Using immunoSEQ multiplex PCR, the repertoire was profiled, and TCRdb retains in-frame clones only, with some absent. The sample holds 110,000 or so clones; 88% are singletons and the top ten take around a tenth. Material: peripheral blood, obtained on day 0 of AZD1222 vaccination. The receptor source for this set is an adult in good health.

On this clone: The sample has other DNA sequences that encode this CDR3 too. The chain couples TRBV18 to TRBJ1-1; no clear D. The V end lost 3 bases, the J end lost 1 base, and 6 bases lay between the germline ends. CDR1 and CDR2 (germline): KGHSH, LQKENI. The CDR3 covers 13 residues. This CDR3 reads CASSPGRNTEAFF. Here the CDR3 DNA reads TGTGCCAGCTCACCGGGGAGGAACACTGAAGCTTTCTTT.

This clone was found a few times. The chain employs TRBV7-6 and TRBJ2-2; TRBD2 aligns across 7 bases. Per the germline V gene, CDR1 is SGHVS and CDR2 is FNYEAQ. Trimming took 1 base from V and 3 from J; bases not matched to a gene: 5. The CDR3 has 16 residues. The CDR3 nucleotides are TGTGCCAGCAGCTTAGGGCAGCGGGACTACACCGGGGAGCTGTTTTTT. Its protein is CASSLGQRDYTGELFF.

This clone has just one count. The rearrangement joins TRBV2 to TRBJ2-7; 10 bases line up with TRBD2. CDR3 length: 14 residues. CDR1 and CDR2 from the germline V gene are SNHLY and FYNNEI. V was clipped by 4 bases and J by 5 bases; unmatched bases: 5. As DNA, the CDR3 is TGTGCCAGCAGTGGCCTAGCGGGAGTTGACGAGCAGTACTTC. Amino acid sequence: CASSGLAGVDEQYF.

The rearrangement joins TRBV18 to TRBJ2-1; tentative D call: TRBD2 (5 bases). Trimming removed 6 bases from V and 8 bases from J, with 14 bases in between. CDR3 length: 13 residues. Looked up from germline, CDR1 is KGHSH and CDR2 is LQKENI. CDR3 nucleotides: TGTGCCAGCTCCCGGACCCAGAGGGATGAGCAGTTCTTC. Translation gives CASSRTQRDEQFF.

This rearrangement joins TRBV4-1 to TRBJ1-2; the D is unclear. The germline gives CDR1 MGHRA, CDR2 YSYEKL. There are 16 residues in the CDR3. V dropped 2 bases and J dropped 1 base, with 14 bases sitting between them. The CDR3 protein is CASSQSLSHSNYGYTF. The DNA of the CDR3 is TGCGCCAGCAGCCAAAGTTTGTCGCACAGTAACTATGGCTACACCTTC.

The rearrangement links TRBV30 to TRBJ2-1; 14 bases fit TRBD2. V was clipped by 1 base and J by 7 bases; unmatched bases: 9. CDR1 and CDR2 from the germline V gene are GTSNPN and SVGIG (reference sequence). The CDR3 runs 17 residues. The CDR3 nucleotides are TGTGCCTGGAGTGCAGACCGGACTAGCGGGAGGTATAATGAGCAGTTCTTC. Its protein is CAWSADRTSGRYNEQFF. Looking up the rest from reference TRBV30 and TRBJ2-1 gives the full variable domain: SQTIHQWPATLVQPVGSPLSLECTVEGTSNPNLYWYRQAAGRGLQLLFYSVGIGQISSEVPQNLSASRPQDRQFILSSKKLLLSDSGFYLCAWSADRTSGRYNEQFFGPGTRLTVL.

V and J are TRBV29-1 and TRBJ2-1; TRBD2 agrees at 9 bases. From germline, CDR1 is SQVTM and CDR2 ANQGSEA. V trimming: 4 bases; J trimming: 8 bases; junction bases outside the gene matches: 12. The CDR3 sequence is 15 residues long. The DNA for the CDR3 is TGCAGCGTTGCTGGGCGGGAGGGCCTCTTTGATGAGCAGTTCTTC. It is translated as CSVAGREGLFDEQFF.

J is TRBJ2-1 and V is TRBV30; the D gene is possibly TRBD1 (5 bases). The CDR3 length is 12 residues. V lost 5 bases and J lost 1, with 6 bases in between. Per germline, CDR1 GTSNPN and CDR2 SVGIG (reference sequence). CDR3 nucleotides: TGTGCCTGGGACAGATCCTACAATGAGCAGTTCTTC. Translation: CAWDRSYNEQFF.

The CDR3 loop is CASSIVAGEALETQYF. CDR3 nucleotide sequence: TGTGCCAGTAGTATAGTTGCGGGAGAAGCCTTAGAGACCCAGTACTTC. V gene TRBV19 combines with J gene TRBJ2-5; 7 bases map to TRBD2. The V and J ends lost 1 base and 4 bases, in that order; junction bases with no gene match: 9. The CDR3 is 16 amino acids. Germline lookup yields CDR1 LNHDA and CDR2 SQIVND (reference sequence).

In this sample, this clone turned up once. This chain connects TRBV18 to TRBJ1-3; D is unresolved. The V and J ends lost 3 bases and 9 bases respectively, with 18 bases between them. The length of the CDR3 is 15 residues. CDR1 and CDR2 (germline): KGHSH, LQKENI. The CDR3 sequence: CASSPPGSSTTTIYF. In DNA, the CDR3 is TGTGCCAGCTCACCTCCGGGAAGCTCCACTACCACCATATATTTT.

The V and J genes are TRBV12-1 and TRBJ2-1; TRBD2 was called by the table and not checked on the DNA. TRBV12-1 is a listed pseudogene. This CDR3 comprises 16 residues. The CDR3 spells CASSLNSGPRYNEQFF. For the CDR3, the DNA is TGTGCCAGCAGCCTCAATAGCGGCCCTAGGTACAATGAGCAGTTCTTC.

V gene TRBV7-3 combines with J gene TRBJ2-5; D is uncertain. CDR1 is SGHTA and CDR2 is FQGTGA in the germline V gene. The CDR3 has 13 residues. V was cut by 2 bases and J by 1 base, with 5 bases left in between. The CDR3 DNA is TGTGCCAGCAGCTTAGCTACCCAAGAGACCCAGTACTTC. Protein product: CASSLATQETQYF.

This rearrangement joins TRBV5-1 to TRBJ2-3, with TRBD1 as a possible D gene (5 bases). Germline assignment: CDR1 SGHRS and CDR2 YFSETQ. Trimming left V 0 bases short and J 3 bases short, with 11 bases between. The CDR3 contains 15 residues. The CDR3 DNA follows: TGCGCCAGCAGCTTGGGGCAGGGCTTTACAGATACGCAGTATTTT. Protein: CASSLGQGFTDTQYF.

The J gene is TRBJ2-1, the V gene TRBV27; 7 positions match TRBD2. CDR1 and CDR2 from the germline V gene are MNHEY and SMNVEV (reference sequence). V lost 3 bases and J lost 0; bases outside the gene matches: 2. The CDR3 runs 15 residues. The CDR3 region has the DNA TGTGCCAGCAGTTTCGGGAGGAGCTCCTACAATGAGCAGTTCTTC. It encodes CASSFGRSSYNEQFF.

The table lists this clone with a count of one. The J gene is TRBJ2-7, the V gene TRBV9; 9 bases are shared with TRBD2. This CDR3 contains 14 residues. The germline V gene encodes CDR1 SGDLS and CDR2 YYNGEE. After removal of 3 bases from V and 6 bases from J, the junction contained 7 bases not matched to a gene. CDR3: CASSDSGRRGEQYF. The CDR3 DNA sequence: TGTGCCAGCAGCGATAGCGGGAGAAGAGGCGAGCAGTACTTC.

This clone was detected once. The CDR3 bases are TGTGCCAGCAGCTTGGACCGGGACAGGGAAGAGCAGTACTTC. It yields the protein CASSLDRDREEQYF. The V gene is TRBV11-1, the J gene TRBJ2-7, with 9 bases that match TRBD1. J was trimmed by 7 bases and V by 3 bases; bases with no gene match: 7. Germline assignment: CDR1 SGHAT and CDR2 FQDESV (reference sequence). The CDR3 contains 14 residues.

This clone was counted a single time. CDR3 DNA sequence: TGCGCCAGCAGCCCTGGTAGCGGGAGACAAGAGACCCAGTACTTC. Its translation is CASSPGSGRQETQYF. The J gene is TRBJ2-5, the V gene TRBV4-3; 9 nucleotides line up with TRBD2. The length of the CDR3 is 15 residues. Germline V gene data show CDR1 as LGHNA and CDR2 as YSLEER. Unmatched junction bases numbered 5, after V lost 4 bases and J lost 2 bases.

This chain joins TRBV19 and TRBJ2-1; the D is unclear. Trimming took off 1 base at V and 4 bases at J, with 2 bases between the two ends. Germline assignment: CDR1 LNHDA and CDR2 SQIVND (reference sequence). This CDR3 region has 12 residues. CDR3 DNA sequence: TGTGCCAGTAGTATAGCTTACAATGAGCAGTTCTTC. Protein sequence: CASSIAYNEQFF. The entire variable domain, with the rest obtained from reference TRBV19 and TRBJ2-1, is as follows: DGGITQSPKYLFRKEGQNVTLSCEQNLNHDAMYWYRQDPGQGLRLIYYSQIVNDFQKGDIAEGYSVSREKKESFPLTVTSAQKNPTAFYLCASSIAYNEQFFGPGTRLTVL.

This sequence joins TRBV7-9 and TRBJ1-2; 10 positions agree with TRBD1. This CDR3 is built from 14 residues. With 5 bases clipped from V and 6 bases from J, the junction kept 6 bases outside the gene matches. Germline CDR1 is SEHNR and CDR2 is FQNEAQ (reference sequence). The CDR3 DNA follows: TGTGCCAGCAGCCCCGGACAGGGGGTTGATGGCTACACCTTC. Translating gives CASSPGQGVDGYTF.

The V call is TRBV7-3, the J call TRBJ2-2, with 8 bases fitting TRBD2. Per germline, CDR1 SGHTA and CDR2 FQGTGA. V lost 1 base to trimming and J lost 5 bases; unmatched junction nucleotides: 6. CDR3 size: 16 residues. Written as DNA, the CDR3 is TGTGCCAGCAGCTTAAACCCCGGGACTAGGACCGGGGAGCTGTTTTTT. It is translated as CASSLNPGTRTGELFF.